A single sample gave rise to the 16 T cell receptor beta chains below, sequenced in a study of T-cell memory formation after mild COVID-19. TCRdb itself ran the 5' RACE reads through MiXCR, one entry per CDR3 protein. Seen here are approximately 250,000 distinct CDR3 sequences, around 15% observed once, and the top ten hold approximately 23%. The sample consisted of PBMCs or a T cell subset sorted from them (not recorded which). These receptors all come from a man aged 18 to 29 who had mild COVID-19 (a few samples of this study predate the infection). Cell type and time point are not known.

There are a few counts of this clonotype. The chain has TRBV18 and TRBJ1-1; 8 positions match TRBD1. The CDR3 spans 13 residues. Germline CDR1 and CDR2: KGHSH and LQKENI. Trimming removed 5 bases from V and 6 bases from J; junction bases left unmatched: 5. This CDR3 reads CASSRQGRPEAFF. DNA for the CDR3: TGTGCCAGCTCAAGACAGGGGCGGCCTGAAGCTTTCTTT.

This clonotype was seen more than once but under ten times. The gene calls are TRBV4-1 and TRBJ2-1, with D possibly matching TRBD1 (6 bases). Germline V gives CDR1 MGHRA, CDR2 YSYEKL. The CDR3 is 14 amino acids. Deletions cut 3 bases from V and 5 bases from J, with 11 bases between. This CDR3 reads CASSHPGDHNEQFF. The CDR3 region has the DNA TGCGCCAGCAGCCATCCAGGGGACCACAATGAGCAGTTCTTC.

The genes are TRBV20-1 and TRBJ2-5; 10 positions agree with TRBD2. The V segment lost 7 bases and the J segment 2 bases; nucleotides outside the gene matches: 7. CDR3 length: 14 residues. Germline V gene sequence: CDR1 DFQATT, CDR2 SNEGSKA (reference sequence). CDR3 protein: CSGLRTSGQETQYF. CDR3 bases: TGCAGTGGGCTCAGGACTAGCGGACAAGAGACCCAGTACTTC.

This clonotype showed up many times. The chain's CDR3 is CASSLDNQPQHF. The CDR3 DNA reads TGTGCCAGCAGTCTCGACAATCAGCCCCAGCATTTT. V and J are TRBV12-3 or TRBV12-4 and TRBJ1-5; D is ambiguous. Trimming cost V 5 bases and J 3 bases, with 5 bases left between them. This CDR3 spans 12 amino acids.

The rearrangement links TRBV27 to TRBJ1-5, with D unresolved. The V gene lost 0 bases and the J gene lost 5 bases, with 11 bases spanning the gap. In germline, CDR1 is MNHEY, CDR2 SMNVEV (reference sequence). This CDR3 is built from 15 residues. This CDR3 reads CASSLSNQGHQPQHF. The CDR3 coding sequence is TGTGCCAGCAGTTTATCGAATCAAGGGCATCAGCCCCAGCATTTT.

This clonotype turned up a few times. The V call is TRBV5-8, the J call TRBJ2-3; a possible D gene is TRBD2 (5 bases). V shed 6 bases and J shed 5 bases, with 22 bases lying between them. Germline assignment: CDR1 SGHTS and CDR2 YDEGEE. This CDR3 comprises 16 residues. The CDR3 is CASIETPMHGKDTQYF. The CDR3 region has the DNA TGTGCCAGCATCGAGACCCCGATGCACGGGAAAGATACGCAGTATTTT.

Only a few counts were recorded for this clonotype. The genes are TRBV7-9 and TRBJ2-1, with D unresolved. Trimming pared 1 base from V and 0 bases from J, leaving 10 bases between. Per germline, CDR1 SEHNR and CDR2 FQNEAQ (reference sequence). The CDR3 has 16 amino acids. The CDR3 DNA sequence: TGTGCCAGCAGCTTAGGCCTCAGGAGCTCCTACAATGAGCAGTTCTTC. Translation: CASSLGLRSSYNEQFF.

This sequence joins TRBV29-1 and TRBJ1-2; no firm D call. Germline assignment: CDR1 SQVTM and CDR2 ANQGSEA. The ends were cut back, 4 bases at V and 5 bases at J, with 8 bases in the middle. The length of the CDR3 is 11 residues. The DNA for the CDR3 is TGCAGCGTTGCACCGGGGTATGGCTACACCTTC. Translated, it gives CSVAPGYGYTF.

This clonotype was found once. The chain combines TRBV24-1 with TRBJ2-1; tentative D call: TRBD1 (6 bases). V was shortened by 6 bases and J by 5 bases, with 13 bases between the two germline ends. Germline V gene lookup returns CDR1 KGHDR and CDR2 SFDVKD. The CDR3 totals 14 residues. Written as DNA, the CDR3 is TGTGCCACCAGTCCAGGGGAGAAGAACAATGAGCAGTTCTTC. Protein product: CATSPGEKNNEQFF.

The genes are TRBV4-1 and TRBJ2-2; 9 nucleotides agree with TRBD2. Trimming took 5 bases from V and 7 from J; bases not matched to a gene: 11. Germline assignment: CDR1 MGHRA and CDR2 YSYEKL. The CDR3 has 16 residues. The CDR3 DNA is TGCGCCAGCAGCTTCCCTAATAGCGGGGGTATCGGGGAGCTGTTTTTT. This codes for CASSFPNSGGIGELFF.

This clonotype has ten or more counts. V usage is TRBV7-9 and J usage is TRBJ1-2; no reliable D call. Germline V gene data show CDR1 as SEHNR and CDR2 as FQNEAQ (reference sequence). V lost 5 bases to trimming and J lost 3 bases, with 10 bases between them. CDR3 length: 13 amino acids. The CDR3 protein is CASSARTDYGYTF. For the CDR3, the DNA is TGTGCCAGCAGCGCCCGGACGGACTATGGCTACACCTTC.

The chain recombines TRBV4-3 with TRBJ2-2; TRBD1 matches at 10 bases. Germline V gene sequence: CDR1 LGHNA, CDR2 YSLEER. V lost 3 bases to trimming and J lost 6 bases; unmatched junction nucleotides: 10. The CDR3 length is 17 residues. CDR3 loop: CASSQGVDRGRAGELFF. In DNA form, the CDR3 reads TGCGCCAGCAGCCAGGGGGTCGACAGGGGGCGAGCCGGGGAGCTGTTTTTT.

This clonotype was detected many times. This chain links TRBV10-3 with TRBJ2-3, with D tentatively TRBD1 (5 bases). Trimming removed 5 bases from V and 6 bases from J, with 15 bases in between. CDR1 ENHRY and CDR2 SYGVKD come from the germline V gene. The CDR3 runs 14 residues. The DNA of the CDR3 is TGTGCCATCAGTCCACAGGCGCCCCCGGATACGCAGTATTTT. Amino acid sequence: CAISPQAPPDTQYF.

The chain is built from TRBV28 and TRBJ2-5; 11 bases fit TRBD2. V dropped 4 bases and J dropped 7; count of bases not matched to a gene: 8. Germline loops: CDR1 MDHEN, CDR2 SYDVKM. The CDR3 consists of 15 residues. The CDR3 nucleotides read TGTGCCAGCAGTTCTTATAGCGGGGGGGTCGGGACCCAGTACTTC. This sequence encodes CASSSYSGGVGTQYF.

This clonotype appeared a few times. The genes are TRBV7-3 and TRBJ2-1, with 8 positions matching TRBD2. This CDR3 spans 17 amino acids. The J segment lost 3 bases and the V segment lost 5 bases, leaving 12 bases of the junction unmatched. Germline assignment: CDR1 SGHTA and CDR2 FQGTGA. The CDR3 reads CASSPSVVAGYYNEQFF. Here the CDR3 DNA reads TGTGCCAGCAGCCCCTCGGTCGTAGCGGGGTACTACAATGAGCAGTTCTTC.

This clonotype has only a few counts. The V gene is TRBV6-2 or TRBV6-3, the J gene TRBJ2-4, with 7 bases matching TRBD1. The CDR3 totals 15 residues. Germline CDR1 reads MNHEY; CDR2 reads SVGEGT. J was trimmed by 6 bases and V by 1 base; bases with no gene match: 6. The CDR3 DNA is TGTGCCAGCAGTTACTTACTAGGGGGCGCAAACATTCAGTACTTC. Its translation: CASSYLLGGANIQYF.